These 9 T cell receptor beta chains share one sample of origin, sequenced in a study of spatial heterogeneity in lung cancer. The time point denotes: blood at routine non-recurrence follow-up after resection. Without sorting, whole RNA was sequenced from tumor, nontumor lung or frozen PBMC. TCRdb ran MiXCR on the 5' RACE reads and lists one entry per CDR3 protein. The table records about 120,000 distinct CDR3 sequences, more than 9% of them present only once. Here the sequenced sample was PBMCs, taken at follow-up. These receptors were collected from a male donor with early-stage non-small cell lung cancer.

This clonotype has a handful of counts. The chain combines TRBV5-1 with TRBJ2-5, with TRBD2 as a possible D gene (6 bases). The germline V gene has CDR1 SGHRS and CDR2 YFSETQ. Trimming took off 4 bases at V and 1 base at J, with 11 bases between the two ends. The length of the CDR3 is 14 residues. Here the CDR3 reads CASSLTSTQETQYF. The DNA for the CDR3 is TGCGCCAGCAGCCTGACTAGTACCCAAGAGACCCAGTACTTC.

This clonotype was seen at least ten times. The chain carries TRBV11-2 and TRBJ2-7; D gene uncertain. CDR3 length: 14 residues. Trimming shortened V by 1 base and J by 0 bases, and 7 bases separated the two germline ends. Germline CDR1 is SGHAT and CDR2 is FQNNGV. The CDR3 spells CASSLAASSYEQYF. The CDR3 nucleotides are TGTGCCAGCAGCTTAGCAGCTAGCTCCTACGAGCAGTACTTC.

This clonotype occurred many times. The chain carries TRBV10-2 and TRBJ2-2; 9 nucleotides line up with TRBD2. Germline CDR1 and CDR2: WSHSY and SAAADI. Trimming removed 3 bases from V and 6 bases from J; junction bases left unmatched: 5. The CDR3 sequence is 15 residues long. CDR3 loop: CASSEQRGASGELFF. The CDR3 DNA follows: TGCGCCAGCAGTGAACAGCGGGGGGCCTCCGGGGAGCTGTTTTTT.

This clonotype was found many times. The chain recombines TRBV9 with TRBJ2-1, with D unclear. CDR3 length: 11 amino acids. Trimming took off 4 bases at V and 10 bases at J, with 9 bases between the two ends. Germline V CDR1 and CDR2: SGDLS, YYNGEE. The CDR3 DNA reads as TGTGCCAGCAGCAAGACCAGGGAGCAGTTCTTC. It specifies CASSKTREQFF.

This clonotype showed up just a few times. The chain couples TRBV5-1 to TRBJ2-7; D ambiguous. CDR3 length: 14 residues. The V end was cut by 3 bases, the J end by 2 bases, with 12 bases between. Germline V gene sequence: CDR1 SGHRS, CDR2 YFSETQ. The CDR3 coding sequence is TGCGCCAGCAGCTCCCTTGAGCATGCCTACGAGCAGTACTTC. Protein product: CASSSLEHAYEQYF. Full variable domain (remainder filled in from reference TRBV5-1 and TRBJ2-7): KAGVTQTPRYLIKTRGQQVTLSCSPISGHRSVSWYQQTPGQGLQFLFEYFSETQRNKGNFPGRFSGRQFSNSRSEMNVSTLELGDSALYLCASSSLEHAYEQYFGPGTRLTVT.

This clonotype has more than one count but fewer than ten. The V call is TRBV3-1, the J call TRBJ2-2, with D tentatively TRBD2 (6 bases). Germline V gene data show CDR1 as LGHDT and CDR2 as YNNKEL (reference sequence). V dropped 1 base and J dropped 4 bases, with 7 bases sitting between them. The CDR3 contains 14 residues. CDR3 in DNA: TGTGCCAGCAGCCAAGGGCGGGGCACCGGGGAGCTGTTTTTT. As protein: CASSQGRGTGELFF.

This clonotype came up many times. The chain joins TRBV12-3 or TRBV12-4 to TRBJ1-1; unclear D gene. The CDR3 sequence is 14 residues long. V lost 5 bases and J lost 0, with 10 bases in between. CDR3 in DNA: TGTGCCAGCAGTCAAAGTCCCATGAACACTGAAGCTTTCTTT. Its protein product is CASSQSPMNTEAFF.

Only a few counts were recorded for this clonotype. V and J are TRBV7-6 and TRBJ1-5; a possible D gene is TRBD1 (5 bases). The germline CDR1 and CDR2 sequences are SGHVS and FNYEAQ. CDR3 length: 16 residues. V lost 1 base and J lost 0, with 10 bases in between. The CDR3 reads CASSLGAGNSNQPQHF. The CDR3 nucleotides read TGTGCCAGCAGCTTAGGGGCAGGGAATAGCAATCAGCCCCAGCATTTT.

The chain combines TRBV20-1 with TRBJ1-3; D unresolved. Trimming pared 1 base from V and 4 bases from J, leaving 11 bases between. The CDR3 is made up of 14 amino acids. Germline V gene sequence: CDR1 DFQATT, CDR2 SNEGSKA (reference sequence). In DNA form, the CDR3 reads TGCAGTGCTAGAGCGTCTCCGGGGGGAAACACCATATATTTT. Amino acid sequence: CSARASPGGNTIYF.